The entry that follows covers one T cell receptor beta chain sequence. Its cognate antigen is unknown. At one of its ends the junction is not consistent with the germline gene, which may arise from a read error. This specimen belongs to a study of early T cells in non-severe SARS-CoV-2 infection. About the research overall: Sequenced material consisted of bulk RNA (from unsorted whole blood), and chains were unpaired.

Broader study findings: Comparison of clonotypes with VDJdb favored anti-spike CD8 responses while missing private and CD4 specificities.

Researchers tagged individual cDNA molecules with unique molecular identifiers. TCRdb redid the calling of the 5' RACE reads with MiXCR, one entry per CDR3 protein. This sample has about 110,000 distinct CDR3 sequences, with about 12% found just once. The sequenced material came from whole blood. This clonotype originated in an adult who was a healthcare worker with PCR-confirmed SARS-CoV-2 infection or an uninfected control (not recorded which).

CDR3 protein: CASSFGTSYNEQLF. Here the CDR3 DNA reads TGTGCCAGCAGCTTCGGAACATCCTACAATGAGCAGCTCTTC. This chain uses TRBV5-6 with TRBJ2-1; no definite D call. CDR1 and CDR2 (germline): SGHDT, YYEEEE. The CDR3 is 14 residues long. Based on the CDR3 plus reference TRBV5-6 and TRBJ2-1, the full variable domain is DAGVTQSPTHLIKTRGQQVTLRCSPKSGHDTVSWYQQALGQGPQFIFQYYEEEERQRGNFPDRFSGHQFPNYSSELNVNALLLGDSALYLCASSFGTSYNEQLFGPGTRLTVL.